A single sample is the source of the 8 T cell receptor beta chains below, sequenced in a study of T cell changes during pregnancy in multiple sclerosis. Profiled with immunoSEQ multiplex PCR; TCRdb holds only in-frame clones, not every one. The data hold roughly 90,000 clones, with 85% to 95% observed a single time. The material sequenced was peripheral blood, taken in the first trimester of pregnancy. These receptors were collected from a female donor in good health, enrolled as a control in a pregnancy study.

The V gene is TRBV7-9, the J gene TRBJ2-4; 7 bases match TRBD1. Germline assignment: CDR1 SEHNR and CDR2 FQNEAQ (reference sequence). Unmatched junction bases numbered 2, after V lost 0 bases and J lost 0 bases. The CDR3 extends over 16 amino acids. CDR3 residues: CASSLAQGIAKNIQYF. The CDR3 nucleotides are TGTGCCAGCAGCTTAGCACAGGGGATAGCCAAAAACATTCAGTACTTC.

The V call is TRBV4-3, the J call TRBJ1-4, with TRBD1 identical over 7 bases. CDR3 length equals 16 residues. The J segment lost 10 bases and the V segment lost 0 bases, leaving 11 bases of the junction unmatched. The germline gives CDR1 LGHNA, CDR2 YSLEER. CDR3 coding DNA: TGCGCCAGCAGCCAAGATAGCAGGCAGGGGGGCGGAAAACTGTTTTTT. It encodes CASSQDSRQGGGKLFF.

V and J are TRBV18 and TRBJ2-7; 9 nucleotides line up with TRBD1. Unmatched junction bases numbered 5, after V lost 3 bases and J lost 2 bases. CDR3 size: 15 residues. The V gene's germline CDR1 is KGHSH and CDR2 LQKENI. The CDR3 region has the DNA TGTGCCAGCTCACCTCAGACAGGGGGTCCCTACGAGCAGTACTTC. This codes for CASSPQTGGPYEQYF. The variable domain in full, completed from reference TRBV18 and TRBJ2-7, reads NAGVMQNPRHLVRRRGQEARLRCSPMKGHSHVYWYRQLPEEGLKFMVYLQKENIIDESGMPKERFSAEFPKEGPSILRIQQVVRGDSAAYFCASSPQTGGPYEQYFGPGTRLTVT.

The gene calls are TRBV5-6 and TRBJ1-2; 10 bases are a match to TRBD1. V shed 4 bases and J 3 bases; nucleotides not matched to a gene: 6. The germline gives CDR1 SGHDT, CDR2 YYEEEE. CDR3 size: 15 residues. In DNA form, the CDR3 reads TGTGCCAGCAGCCTACTCGGACAGGGGGACTATGGCTACACCTTC. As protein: CASSLLGQGDYGYTF.

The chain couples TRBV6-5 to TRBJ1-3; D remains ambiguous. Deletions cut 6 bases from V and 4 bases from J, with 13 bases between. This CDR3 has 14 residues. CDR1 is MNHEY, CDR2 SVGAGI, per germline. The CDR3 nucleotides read TGTGCCAGCAGGCGACTGACCGGCGGAAACACCATATATTTT. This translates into CASRRLTGGNTIYF.

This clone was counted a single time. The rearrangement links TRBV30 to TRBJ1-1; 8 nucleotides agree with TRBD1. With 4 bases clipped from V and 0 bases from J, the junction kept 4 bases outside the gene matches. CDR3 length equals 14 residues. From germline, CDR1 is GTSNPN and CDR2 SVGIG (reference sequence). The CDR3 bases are TGTGCCTGGATTCACAGGGGGATGAACACTGAAGCTTTCTTT. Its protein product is CAWIHRGMNTEAFF.

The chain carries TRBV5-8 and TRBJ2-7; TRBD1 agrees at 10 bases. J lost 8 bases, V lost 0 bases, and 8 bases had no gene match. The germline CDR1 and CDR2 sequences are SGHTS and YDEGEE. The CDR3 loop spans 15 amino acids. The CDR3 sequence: CASSLEGGTGVKQYF. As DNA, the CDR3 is TGTGCCAGCAGCTTGGAGGGCGGGACAGGGGTGAAGCAGTACTTC.

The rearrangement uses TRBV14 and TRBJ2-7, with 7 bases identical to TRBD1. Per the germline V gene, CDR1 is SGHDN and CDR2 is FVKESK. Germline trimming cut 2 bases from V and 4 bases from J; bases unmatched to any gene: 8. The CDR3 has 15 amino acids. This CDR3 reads CASSQLETGLYEQYF. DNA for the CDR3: TGTGCCAGCAGCCAACTCGAGACAGGGTTATACGAGCAGTACTTC.